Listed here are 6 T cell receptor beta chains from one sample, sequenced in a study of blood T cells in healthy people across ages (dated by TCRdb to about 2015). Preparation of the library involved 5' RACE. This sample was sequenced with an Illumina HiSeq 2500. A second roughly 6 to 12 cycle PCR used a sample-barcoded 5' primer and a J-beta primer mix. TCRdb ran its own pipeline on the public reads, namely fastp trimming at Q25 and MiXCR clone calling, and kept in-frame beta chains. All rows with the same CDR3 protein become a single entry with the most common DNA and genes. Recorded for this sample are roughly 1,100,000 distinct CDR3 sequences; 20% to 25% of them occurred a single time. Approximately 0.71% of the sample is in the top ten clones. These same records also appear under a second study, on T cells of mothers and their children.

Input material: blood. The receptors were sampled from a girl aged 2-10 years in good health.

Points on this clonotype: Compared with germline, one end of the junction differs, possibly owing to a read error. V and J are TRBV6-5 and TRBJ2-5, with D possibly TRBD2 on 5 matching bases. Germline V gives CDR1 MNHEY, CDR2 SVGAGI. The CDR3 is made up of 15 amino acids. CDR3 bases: TGTGCCAGCAGTTACTCGGTCGGTTGGGGAGAGACCCTGTACTTC. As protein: CASSYSVGWGETLYF.

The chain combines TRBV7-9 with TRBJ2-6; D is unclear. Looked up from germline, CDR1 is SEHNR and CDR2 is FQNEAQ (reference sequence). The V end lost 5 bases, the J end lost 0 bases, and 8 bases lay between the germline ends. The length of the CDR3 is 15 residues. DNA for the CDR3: TGTGCCAGCAGCCCCCCGATCTCTGGGGCCAACGTCCTGACTTTC. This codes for CASSPPISGANVLTF.

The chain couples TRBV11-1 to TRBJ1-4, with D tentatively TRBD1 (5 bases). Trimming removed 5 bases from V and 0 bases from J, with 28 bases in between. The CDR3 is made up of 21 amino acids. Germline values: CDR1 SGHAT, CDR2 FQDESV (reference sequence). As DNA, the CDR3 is TGTGCCAGCAGCAATTACAGGTCCCCGGAAGGCCTCCTCACAACTAATGAAAAACTGTTTTTT. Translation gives CASSNYRSPEGLLTTNEKLFF.

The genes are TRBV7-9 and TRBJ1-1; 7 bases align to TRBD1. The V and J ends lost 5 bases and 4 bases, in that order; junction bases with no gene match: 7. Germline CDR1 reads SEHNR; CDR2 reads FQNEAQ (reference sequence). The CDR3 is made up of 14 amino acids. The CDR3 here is CASSVTSGGTEAFF. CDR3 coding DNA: TGTGCCAGCAGCGTCACTTCAGGGGGCACTGAAGCTTTCTTT.

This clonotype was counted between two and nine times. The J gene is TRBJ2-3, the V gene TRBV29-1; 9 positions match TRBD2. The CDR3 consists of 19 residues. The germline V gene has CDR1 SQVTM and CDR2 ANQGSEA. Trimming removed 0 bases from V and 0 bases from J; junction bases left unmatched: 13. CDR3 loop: CSVEDRLAGHPTSTDTQYF. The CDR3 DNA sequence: TGCAGCGTTGAAGATCGGCTAGCGGGGCACCCAACTAGCACAGATACGCAGTATTTT.

For the CDR3, the DNA is TGTGCCAGCAGTTTTTGGACAGGGGGCACCGGGGAGCTGTTTTTT. It codes for CASSFWTGGTGELFF. This chain joins TRBV27 and TRBJ2-2; TRBD1 agrees at 10 bases. CDR3 length equals 15 residues. Per germline, CDR1 MNHEY and CDR2 SMNVEV (reference sequence). Losses at the gene ends were 3 bases for V and 4 bases for J; bases not matched to a gene: 2.